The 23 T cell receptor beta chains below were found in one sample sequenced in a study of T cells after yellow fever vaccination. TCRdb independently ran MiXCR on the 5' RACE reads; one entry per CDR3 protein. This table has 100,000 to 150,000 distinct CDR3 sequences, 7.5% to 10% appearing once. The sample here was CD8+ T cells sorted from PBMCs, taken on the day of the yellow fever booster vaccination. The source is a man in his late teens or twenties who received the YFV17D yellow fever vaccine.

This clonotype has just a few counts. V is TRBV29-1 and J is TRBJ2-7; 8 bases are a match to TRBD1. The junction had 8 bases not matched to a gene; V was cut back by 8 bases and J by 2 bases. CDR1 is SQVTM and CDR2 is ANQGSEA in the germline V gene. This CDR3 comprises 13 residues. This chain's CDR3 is CSYTGTGAYEQYF. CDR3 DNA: TGCAGCTATACCGGGACAGGCGCCTACGAGCAGTACTTC.

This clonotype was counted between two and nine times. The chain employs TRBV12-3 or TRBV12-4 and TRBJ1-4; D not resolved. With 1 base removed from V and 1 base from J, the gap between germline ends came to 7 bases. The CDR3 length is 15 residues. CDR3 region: CASSLGRRTNEKLFF. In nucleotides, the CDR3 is TGTGCCAGCAGTTTAGGTCGGCGAACTAATGAAAAACTGTTTTTT.

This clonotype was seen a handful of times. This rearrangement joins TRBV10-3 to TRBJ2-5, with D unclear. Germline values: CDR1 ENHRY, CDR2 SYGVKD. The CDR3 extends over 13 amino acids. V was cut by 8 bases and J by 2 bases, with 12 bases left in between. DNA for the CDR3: TGTGCCATCGCAAGACTGATACAAGAGACCCAGTACTTC. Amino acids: CAIARLIQETQYF.

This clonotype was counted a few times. As DNA, the CDR3 is TGTGCCAGCAGTCCCTTGAGTAACAATGAGCAGTTCTTC. This codes for CASSPLSNNEQFF. The rearrangement links TRBV6-5 to TRBJ2-1; no clear D. The germline V gene encodes CDR1 MNHEY and CDR2 SVGAGI. The CDR3 extends over 13 amino acids. Trimming cost V 5 bases and J 5 bases, with 10 bases left between them.

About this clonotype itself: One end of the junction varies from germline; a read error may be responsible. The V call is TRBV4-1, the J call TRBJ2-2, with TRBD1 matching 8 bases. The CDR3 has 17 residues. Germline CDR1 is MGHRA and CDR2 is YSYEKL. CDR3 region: CASTQVNQGANTGELFF. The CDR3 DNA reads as TGCGCCAGCACCCAAGTAAATCAGGGGGCCAACACCGGGGAGCTGTTTTTT.

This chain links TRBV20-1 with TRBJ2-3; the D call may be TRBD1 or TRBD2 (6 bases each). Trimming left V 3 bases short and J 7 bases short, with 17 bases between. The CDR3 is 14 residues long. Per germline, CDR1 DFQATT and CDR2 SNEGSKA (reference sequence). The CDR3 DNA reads TGCAGTGCTAGGACCCGGAGGGGGGAAAATACGCAGTATTTT. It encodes CSARTRRGENTQYF.

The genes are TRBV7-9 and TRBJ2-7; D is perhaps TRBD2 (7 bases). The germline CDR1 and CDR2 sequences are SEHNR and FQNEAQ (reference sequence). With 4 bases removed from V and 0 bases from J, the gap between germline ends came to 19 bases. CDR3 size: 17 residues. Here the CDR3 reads CASSYPRGRGSSYEQYF. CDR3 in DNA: TGTGCCAGCAGCTACCCTAGGGGGAGGGGCAGCTCCTACGAGCAGTACTTC.

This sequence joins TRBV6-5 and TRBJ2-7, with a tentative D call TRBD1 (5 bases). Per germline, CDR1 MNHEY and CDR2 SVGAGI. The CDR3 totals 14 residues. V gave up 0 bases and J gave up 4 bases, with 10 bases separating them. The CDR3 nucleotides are TGTGCCAGCAGTTACTCGATCGACAGTTACGAGCAGTACTTC. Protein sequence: CASSYSIDSYEQYF.

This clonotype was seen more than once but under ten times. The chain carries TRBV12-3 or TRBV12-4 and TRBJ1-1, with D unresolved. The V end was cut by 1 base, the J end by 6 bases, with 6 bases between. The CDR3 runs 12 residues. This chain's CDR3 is CASSLGSPEAFF. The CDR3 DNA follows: TGTGCCAGCAGTTTAGGATCCCCTGAAGCTTTCTTT.

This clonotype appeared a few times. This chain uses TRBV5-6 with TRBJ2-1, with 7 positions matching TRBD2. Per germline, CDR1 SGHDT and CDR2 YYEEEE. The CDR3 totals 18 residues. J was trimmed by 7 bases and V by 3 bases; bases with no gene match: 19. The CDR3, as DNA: TGTGCCAGCAGCTCATCGAACCTACTAGCGATCCCCGCTAATGAGCAGTTCTTC. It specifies CASSSSNLLAIPANEQFF.

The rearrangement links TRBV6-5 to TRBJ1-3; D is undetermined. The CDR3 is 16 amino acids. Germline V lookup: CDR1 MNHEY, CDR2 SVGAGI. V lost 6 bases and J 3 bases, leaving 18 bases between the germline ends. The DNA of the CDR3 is TGTGCCAGCAGGTTGTCCGGCGCCGGGAGTGGAAACACCATATATTTT. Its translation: CASRLSGAGSGNTIYF.

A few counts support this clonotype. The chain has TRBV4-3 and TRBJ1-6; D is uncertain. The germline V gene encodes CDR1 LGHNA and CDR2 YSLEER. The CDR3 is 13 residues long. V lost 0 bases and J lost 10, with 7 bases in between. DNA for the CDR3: TGCGCCAGCAGCCAAGATAAGGAATCACCCCTCCACTTT. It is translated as CASSQDKESPLHF.

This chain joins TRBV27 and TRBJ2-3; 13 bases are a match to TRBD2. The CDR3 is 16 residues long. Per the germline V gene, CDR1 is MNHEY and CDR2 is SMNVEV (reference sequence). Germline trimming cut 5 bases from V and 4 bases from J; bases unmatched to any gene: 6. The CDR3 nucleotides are TGTGCCAGCAGTCCGGGGACTAGCGGGGTCTCAGATACGCAGTATTTT. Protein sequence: CASSPGTSGVSDTQYF.

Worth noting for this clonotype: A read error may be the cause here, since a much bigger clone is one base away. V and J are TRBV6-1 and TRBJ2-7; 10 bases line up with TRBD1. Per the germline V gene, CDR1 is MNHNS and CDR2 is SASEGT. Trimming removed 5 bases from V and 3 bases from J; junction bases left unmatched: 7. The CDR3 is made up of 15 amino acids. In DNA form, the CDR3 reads TGTGCCAGCAGTCCGCCCCGGGACAGGGGCTACGAGCAGTACTTC. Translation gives CASSPPRDRGYEQYF.

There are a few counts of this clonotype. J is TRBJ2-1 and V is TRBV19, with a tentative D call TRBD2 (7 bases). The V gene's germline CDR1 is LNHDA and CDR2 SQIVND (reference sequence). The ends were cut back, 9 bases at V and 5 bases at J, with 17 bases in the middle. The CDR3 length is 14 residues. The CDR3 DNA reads TGTGCCAGCCTTCGCGGGGGCGAAGACAATGAGCAGTTCTTC. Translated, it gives CASLRGGEDNEQFF. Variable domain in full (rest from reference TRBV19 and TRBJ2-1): DGGITQSPKYLFRKEGQNVTLSCEQNLNHDAMYWYRQDPGQGLRLIYYSQIVNDFQKGDIAEGYSVSREKKESFPLTVTSAQKNPTAFYLCASLRGGEDNEQFFGPGTRLTVL.

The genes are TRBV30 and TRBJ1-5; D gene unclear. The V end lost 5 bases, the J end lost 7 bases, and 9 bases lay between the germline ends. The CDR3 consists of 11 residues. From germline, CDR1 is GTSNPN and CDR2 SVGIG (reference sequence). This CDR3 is CAWGVGQPQHF. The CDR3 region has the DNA TGTGCCTGGGGGGTTGGACAGCCCCAGCATTTT.

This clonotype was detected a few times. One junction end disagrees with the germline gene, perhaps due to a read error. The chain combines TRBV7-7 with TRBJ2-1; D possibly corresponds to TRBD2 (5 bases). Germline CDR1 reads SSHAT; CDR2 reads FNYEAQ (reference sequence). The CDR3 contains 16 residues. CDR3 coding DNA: TGTGCTAGCAGCTTAGCGCCGAGTCCCAGCTCAAATGAGCAGTTCTTC. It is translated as CASSLAPSPSSNEQFF.

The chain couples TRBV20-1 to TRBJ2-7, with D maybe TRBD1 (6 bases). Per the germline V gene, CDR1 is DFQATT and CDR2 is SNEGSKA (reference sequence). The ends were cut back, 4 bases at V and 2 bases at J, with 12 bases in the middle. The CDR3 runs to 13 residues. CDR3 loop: CSATGEGTYEQYV. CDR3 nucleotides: TGCAGTGCTACAGGGGAAGGGACCTACGAGCAGTACGTC.

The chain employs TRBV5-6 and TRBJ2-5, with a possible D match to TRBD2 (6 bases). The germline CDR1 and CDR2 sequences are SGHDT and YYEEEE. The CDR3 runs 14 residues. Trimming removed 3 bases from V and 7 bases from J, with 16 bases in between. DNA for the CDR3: TGTGCCAGCAGCTACACCGACTTGGGGGGGACCCAGTACTTC. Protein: CASSYTDLGGTQYF.

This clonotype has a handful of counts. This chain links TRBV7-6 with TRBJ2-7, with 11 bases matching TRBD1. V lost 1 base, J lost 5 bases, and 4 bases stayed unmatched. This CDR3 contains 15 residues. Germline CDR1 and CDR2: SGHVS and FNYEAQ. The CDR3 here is CASSLGDRGTHEQYF. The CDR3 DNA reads TGTGCCAGCAGCTTAGGGGACAGGGGGACCCACGAGCAGTACTTC.

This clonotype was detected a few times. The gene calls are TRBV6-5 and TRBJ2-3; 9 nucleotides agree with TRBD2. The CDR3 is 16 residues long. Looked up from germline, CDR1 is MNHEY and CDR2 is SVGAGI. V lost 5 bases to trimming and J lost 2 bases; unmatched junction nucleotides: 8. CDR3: CASSGGLAGTTDTQYF. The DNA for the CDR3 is TGTGCCAGCAGTGGGGGACTAGCAGGCACCACAGATACGCAGTATTTT.

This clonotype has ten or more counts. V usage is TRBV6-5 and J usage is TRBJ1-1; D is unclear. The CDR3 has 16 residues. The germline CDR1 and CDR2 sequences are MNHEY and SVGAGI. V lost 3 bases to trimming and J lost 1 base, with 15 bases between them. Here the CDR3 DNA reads TGTGCCAGCAGTTATAGATACGTAGGTCCGAACACTGAAGCTTTCTTT. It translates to CASSYRYVGPNTEAFF.

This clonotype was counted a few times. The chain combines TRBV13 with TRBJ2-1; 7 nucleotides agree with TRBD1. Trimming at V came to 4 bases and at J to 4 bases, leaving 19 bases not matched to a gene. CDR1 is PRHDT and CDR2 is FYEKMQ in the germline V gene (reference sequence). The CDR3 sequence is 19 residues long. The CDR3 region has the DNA TGTGCCAGCAGCTCCCGACTTGTGGTCGATTCGGACAGGTACAATGAGCAGTTCTTC. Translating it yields CASSSRLVVDSDRYNEQFF.